These 4 T cell receptor beta chains were all obtained from the same sample, sequenced in a study of shared clonotypes between healthy human individuals. This table comes from immunoSEQ multiplex PCR, and its TCRdb copy is limited to in-frame clones, with some not included. This table has 450,000 to 600,000 clones, about four fifths appearing once. The sequenced sample consisted of PBMCs. The receptors derive from a middle-aged woman in good health. Some clones in this sample may be carry-over from other donors' samples.

The chain employs TRBV7-3 and TRBJ1-1; possible D gene TRBD1, 5 bases. CDR3 length equals 13 residues. Germline V gene lookup returns CDR1 SGHTA and CDR2 FQGTGA. V was pared by 4 bases and J by 4 bases, with 10 bases between. The CDR3 DNA follows: TGTGCCAGCAGCTCATCAGGGACCACTGAAGCTTTCTTT. Protein product: CASSSSGTTEAFF.

The V call is TRBV6-5, the J call TRBJ2-5, with TRBD2 matching 9 bases. Germline CDR1 MNHEY, CDR2 SVGAGI. With 6 bases clipped from V and 5 bases from J, the junction kept 7 bases outside the gene matches. The CDR3 contains 14 residues. Written as DNA, the CDR3 is TGTGCCAGCAGCAAGGGACTAGCATGGGAGACCCAGTACTTC. The encoded protein is CASSKGLAWETQYF.

V gene TRBV25-1 combines with J gene TRBJ1-1; D gene ambiguous. The CDR3 extends over 12 amino acids. Between the trimmed V and J ends, which lost 8 bases and 1 base, there was a span of 8 bases. CDR1 is MGHDK, CDR2 SYGVNS, per germline. The CDR3 spells CASPMWNTEAFF. In DNA form, the CDR3 reads TGTGCCAGCCCTATGTGGAACACTGAAGCTTTCTTT. Supplemented by reference TRBV25-1 and TRBJ1-1, the full variable domain reads EADIYQTPRYLVIGTGKKITLECSQTMGHDKMYWYQQDPGMELHLIHYSYGVNSTEKGDLSSESTVSRIRTEHFPLTLESARPSHTSQYLCASPMWNTEAFFGQGTRLTVV.

CDR3 loop: CASSGGGGRSGYTF. CDR3 in DNA: TGTGCCAGCAGCGGGGGCGGGGGCAGGAGTGGCTACACCTTC. The chain employs TRBV7-8 and TRBJ1-2; the D gene is possibly TRBD1 (6 bases). CDR3 size: 14 residues. Trimming shortened V by 5 bases and J by 7 bases, and 17 bases separated the two germline ends. In germline, CDR1 is SGHVS, CDR2 FQNEAQ.